This T cell receptor beta chain originates from a study of T cells in women clearing cervical HPV infection. Whole-study context: Women with histologically confirmed HPV16-related CIN3 or worse, 2 with invasive cancer, served as cases. Study findings and constraints: CIN3+ cases had significantly higher TCR richness than controls; evenness did not differ.

Germline V gene lookup returns CDR1 LNHDA and CDR2 SQIVND (reference sequence). The V segment lost 6 bases and the J segment 0 bases; nucleotides outside the gene matches: 13. The CDR3 length is 17 residues. Assay: immunoSEQ multiplex PCR; the TCRdb copy retains only in-frame clones and omits some. The sample has about 30,000 clones, and its top ten clones hold 3.5%. Prevalent HPV16 infections were excluded; only incident single HPV16 infections included. As concerns this clone: Its specificity is not known. The read stops 3 residues short of the end of the CDR3; the missing end is completed from the germline J gene.

This rearrangement joins TRBV19 to TRBJ2-7; 8 bases match TRBD2. This TCR was sampled from a woman aged 18-70 years with a cervical HPV16 infection that either progressed to CIN3+ or cleared (not recorded which). The sample taken for sequencing was blood buffy coat. CDR3 region: CASRSAGGRHSSYEQYF. The CDR3 bases that were read are TGTGCCAGTAGATCTGCGGGGGGCCGACACAGCTCCTACGAG.